This T cell receptor beta chain was sequenced in a study of CD4+ T cells in melanoma. Overall study findings and caveats: CD8+ T cell, macrophage and B cell function reportedly correlated with neoantigen-specific CD4+ T cells.

As concerns this clone: Antigen: not known.

The assay was immunoSEQ multiplex PCR, and TCRdb's table has in-frame clones only and misses some. The sample holds 15,000 to 20,000 clones, 83% seen once. The CDR3 extends over 14 amino acids. Germline CDR1 and CDR2: MNHNY and SVGAGI (reference sequence). The V and J ends lost 2 bases and 0 bases respectively, with 5 bases between them. This clonotype was obtained from a human donor with melanoma. V gene TRBV6-6 combines with J gene TRBJ2-1, with unresolved D. Sequenced material: cells from a culture (not recorded whether cultured in vitro). CDR3 sequence reads: CASSYSLSYNEQFF. In nucleotides, the CDR3 is TGTGCCAGCAGTTACAGCCTCTCCTACAATGAGCAGTTCTTC.